This T cell receptor beta chain was captured by sequencing in a study of blood T cell repertoires in COVID-19. Across the whole study: Both acute and convalescent COVID-19 samples were obtained from the United States, Italy and Spain.

Original processing notes: From reference gene primer amplification, estimates of nucleated cell counts were derived. This table comes from immunoSEQ multiplex PCR, and its TCRdb copy is limited to in-frame clones, with some not included. That table gives V, J and clone size, and the DNA gave D and trimming. The repertoire holds around 280,000 clones, with around 90% as singletons. This CDR3 region has 14 residues. Germline CDR1 is SGHAT and CDR2 is FQNNGV. V was cut by 1 base and J by 2 bases, with 9 bases left in between. The chain carries TRBV11-2 and TRBJ2-7; tentative D call: TRBD1 (5 bases). Sequencing was carried out using PBMCs or T cells enriched from blood (not recorded which). This TCR was sampled from a woman aged 40 to 55 who had recovered from COVID-19. The CDR3 loop is CASSLGTFPYEQYF. DNA for the CDR3: TGTGCCAGCAGCTTAGGGACATTCCCCTACGAGCAGTACTTC.